This TCR beta chain was identified during a study of OX40 agonist ivuxolimab in advanced cancers. Study overall: Six ivuxolimab dose levels, 0.01 to 10 mg/kg, were given intravenously every 2 weeks. Earlier treatment with anti-PD-1, anti-PD-L1 or anti-CTLA-4 was permitted, and roughly 40% had received some.

People who had autoimmune disease history or systemic immunosuppression were excluded. The method was immunoSEQ multiplex PCR; TCRdb's version includes in-frame clones alone and lacks a portion of them. The data contain approximately 39,000 clones, approximately 80% of them singletons. The V end lost 6 bases, the J end lost 8 bases, and 13 bases lay between the germline ends. The CDR3 runs 11 residues. Germline V gives CDR1 DFQATT, CDR2 SNEGSKA (reference sequence). By sample share, this clone is medium-sized. The V call is TRBV20-1, the J call TRBJ1-2, with a weak D call TRBD1 (6 bases). The source is an adult with an advanced solid tumor such as melanoma, head and neck, liver or kidney cancer. The sample here was CD4+ or CD8+ T cells sorted from blood, taken in a trial of the OX40 agonist ivuxolimab. The CDR3 sequence: CSANRDQGYTF. Written as DNA, the CDR3 is TGCAGTGCAAACAGGGATCAGGGCTACACCTTC.